This is a list of T cell receptor beta chains from one sample in a study of shared clonotypes between healthy human individuals. Sequenced by immunoSEQ multiplex PCR; TCRdb stores in-frame clones only, minus some. The sample has roughly 2.5 million clones, more than 80% seen once; the top ten hold about 0.13%. The sequencing sample was made of naive CD4+ T cells sorted from blood. The receptor source for this set is a man between 18 and 35 years old in good health. Each CDR3 is given with its conserved first and last residue. A D gene is named only where the DNA matches it firmly. Clone size appears in some rows only: once, few, many, or a class for an expanded clone.

15,TRBJ2-7,TRBD2,TRBV6-5,NA,CASSYLSGGQYEQYF,TGTGCCAGCAGTTACCTTAGCGGGGGGCAGTACGAGCAGTACTTC
13,TRBJ2-7,TRBD1,TRBV10-3,NA,CATGGTGVHEQYF,TGTGCCACCGGAGGGACAGGGGTCCACGAGCAGTACTTC
15,TRBJ1-4,NA,TRBV7-2,NA,CASSLVWQTNEKLFF,TGTGCCAGCAGCTTAGTGTGGCAGACTAATGAAAAACTGTTTTTT
16,TRBJ2-2,TRBD1,TRBV5-1,NA,CASSFGQGRNTGELFF,TGCGCCAGCAGCTTCGGACAGGGCCGAAACACCGGGGAGCTGTTTTTT
14,TRBJ2-5,NA,TRBV25-1,NA,CASSAGPHQETQYF,TGTGCCAGCAGTGCGGGCCCTCACCAAGAGACCCAGTACTTC
14,TRBJ2-7,NA,TRBV25-1,once,CASSEGGTYYEQYF,TGTGCCAGCAGTGAGGGCGGGACGTACTACGAGCAGTACTTC
14,TRBJ1-5,TRBD1,TRBV6-1,few,CASWDRGGNQPQHF,TGTGCCAGTTGGGACAGGGGGGGCAATCAGCCCCAGCATTTT
15,TRBJ2-5,TRBD2,TRBV13,once,CASSLGQGLGETQYF,TGTGCCAGCAGCTTAGGGCAGGGACTAGGAGAGACCCAGTACTTC
13,TRBJ2-5,NA,TRBV6-1,NA,CASSQQGLETQYF,TGTGCCAGCAGTCAACAGGGTTTGGAGACCCAGTACTTC
15,TRBJ1-4,TRBD1,TRBV28,NA,CASSQYRGGAEKLFF,TGTGCCAGCAGTCAGTACAGGGGAGGTGCGGAAAAACTGTTTTTT
14,TRBJ1-2,NA,TRBV5-4,NA,CASSRGGSNYGYTF,TGTGCCAGCAGCCGTGGAGGGAGTAACTATGGCTACACCTTC
15,TRBJ1-4,TRBD1,TRBV7-2,NA,CASSPRTGTNEKLFF,TGTGCCAGCAGCCCGCGGACAGGGACTAATGAAAAACTGTTTTTT
12,TRBJ1-6,NA,TRBV28,NA,CASSWGNSPLHF,TGTGCCAGCAGTTGGGGTAATTCACCCCTCCACTTT
13,TRBJ2-5,NA,TRBV6-6,NA,CASSYRRGETQYF,TGTGCCAGCAGTTACCGGAGGGGGGAGACCCAGTACTTC
15,TRBJ2-7,NA,TRBV6-5,NA,CASSYSGSVIYEQYF,TGTGCCAGCAGTTACTCCGGGTCCGTTATCTACGAGCAGTACTTC
13,TRBJ2-3,TRBD1,TRBV29-1,NA,CSGRQGSTDTQYF,TGCAGCGGGCGACAGGGGTCCACAGATACGCAGTATTTT
17,TRBJ2-5,TRBD1,TRBV6-1,NA,CASSDPPARGWQETQYF,TGTGCCAGCAGTGACCCCCCCGCCAGGGGGTGGCAAGAGACCCAGTACTTC
14,TRBJ2-7,NA,TRBV10-3,NA,CAISESKSSYEQYF,TGTGCCATCAGTGAGTCCAAGAGCTCCTACGAGCAGTACTTC
13,TRBJ2-3,NA,TRBV29-1,NA,CSVAAPLADTQYF,TGCAGCGTGGCAGCCCCCCTAGCAGATACGCAGTATTTT
14,TRBJ2-5,TRBD1,TRBV6-6,NA,CASSQDRAQETQYF,TGTGCCAGCAGTCAGGACAGGGCCCAAGAGACCCAGTACTTC
14,TRBJ2-7,NA,TRBV12-5,NA,CASGPRWESNEQYF,TGTGCTAGTGGCCCCAGGTGGGAGTCTAACGAGCAGTACTTC
13,TRBJ2-5,NA,TRBV30,NA,CAWSGGPRETQYF,TGTGCCTGGAGCGGAGGGCCACGGGAGACCCAGTACTTC
15,TRBJ2-2,TRBD2,TRBV6-5,NA,CASSRAGGQGGELFF,TGTGCCAGCAGTAGAGCGGGAGGGCAGGGCGGGGAGCTGTTTTTT
13,TRBJ2-7,NA,TRBV30,NA,CAWERDNAYEQYF,TGTGCCTGGGAACGGGACAATGCCTACGAGCAGTACTTC
15,TRBJ1-1,TRBD1,TRBV9,NA,CASSPYDRAATEAFF,TGTGCCAGCAGCCCCTACGACAGGGCCGCCACTGAAGCTTTCTTT
13,TRBJ1-4,NA,TRBV27,NA,CASRVSTNEKLFF,TGTGCCAGCAGGGTTTCAACTAATGAAAAACTGTTTTTT